The 20 T cell receptor beta chains presented below share a single source sample, sequenced in a study of T cells in Graves' hyperthyroidism and ophthalmopathy. TCR beta CDR3 region amplification was performed from RNA transcripts. Initially, a first-round RT-PCR of the TCR CDR3 employed the HTBI primer set. TCRdb used MiXCR to reprocess the multiplex PCR reads, holding one entry per CDR3 protein. The data hold some 650,000 distinct CDR3 sequences, with about a sixth observed a single time. Sequenced material: blood. The receptors shown here come from a woman between 40 and 50 years old with Graves' ophthalmopathy.

This clonotype was recorded a few times. This chain joins TRBV28 and TRBJ2-1; the match to TRBD1 covers 9 bases. The CDR3 loop spans 11 amino acids. Trimming took 5 bases from V and 13 from J; bases not matched to a gene: 3. Germline CDR1 reads MDHEN; CDR2 reads SYDVKM. CDR3 sequence (DNA): TGTGCCAGCAGTAGACAGGGGGATCAGTTCTTC. This codes for CASSRQGDQFF.

This clonotype was seen many times. V gene TRBV10-1 combines with J gene TRBJ1-6, with D unresolved. This CDR3 contains 15 residues. V lost 9 bases and J 9 bases, leaving 21 bases between the germline ends. The germline gives CDR1 WNHNN, CDR2 SYGVQD (reference sequence). The CDR3: CARIDLELAGSPLHF. CDR3 DNA: TGCGCCAGGATCGACCTGGAGCTGGCGGGTTCACCCCTCCACTTT.

Details on this clonotype: Since a much larger clone is just one base distant, this may be a read error. The chain has TRBV11-2 and TRBJ2-1, with a possible D match to TRBD2 (5 bases). Looked up from germline, CDR1 is SGHAT and CDR2 is FQNNGV. The CDR3 consists of 13 residues. CDR3 DNA: TGTTCCAGCAGCTTAGGATTAGAGGGTGTGCAGTTCTTC. Encoded protein: CSSSLGLEGVQFF.

This clonotype was counted ten times or more. The V call is TRBV2, the J call TRBJ1-5; TRBD1 aligns across 10 bases. Germline loops: CDR1 SNHLY, CDR2 FYNNEI. The CDR3 has 14 residues. J lost 6 bases, V lost 8 bases, and 7 bases had no gene match. The CDR3 spells CASGRQGASQPQHF. CDR3 nucleotide sequence: TGTGCCAGCGGCAGACAGGGGGCTAGTCAGCCCCAGCATTTT. The full variable domain, completed using reference TRBV2 and TRBJ1-5, is EPEVTQTPSHQVTQMGQEVILRCVPISNHLYFYWYRQILGQKVEFLVSFYNNEISEKSEIFDDQFSVERPDGSNFTLKIRSTKLEDSAMYFCASGRQGASQPQHFGDGTRLSIL.

This clonotype was observed a few times. DNA for the CDR3: TGTGCCACCCTGACCGGGGCAGCGAACACCGGGGAGCTGTTTTTT. It encodes CATLTGAANTGELFF. J is TRBJ2-2 and V is TRBV7-9; either TRBD1 or TRBD2 may fit D (5 bases each). V dropped 10 bases and J dropped 0 bases, with 15 bases sitting between them. The CDR3 totals 15 residues. From germline, CDR1 is SEHNR and CDR2 FQNEAQ (reference sequence).

In this sample, this clonotype turned up many times. The rearrangement uses TRBV28 and TRBJ1-1; TRBD1 agrees at 7 bases. CDR1 is MDHEN and CDR2 is SYDVKM in the germline V gene. There are 13 residues in the CDR3. With 7 bases clipped from V and 3 bases from J, the junction kept 5 bases outside the gene matches. Written as DNA, the CDR3 is TGTGCCAGCACCCAACAGGGGTACACTGAAGCTTTCTTT. Its protein product is CASTQQGYTEAFF.

This clonotype was seen only a few times. The germline gene is not matched at one end of the junction; a read error may be the cause. The chain carries TRBV2 and TRBJ1-4; the D gene is possibly TRBD1 (5 bases). Germline-derived CDR1 and CDR2 are SNHLY and FYNNEI. The CDR3 runs 13 residues. The CDR3 DNA follows: TGTGCCAGCAAGAGGGGTATGAATGAACAACTGTTTTTT. It is translated as CASKRGMNEQLFF.

This clonotype occurred many times. The chain uses TRBV7-9 and TRBJ2-1; TRBD2 matches at 10 bases. J was trimmed by 6 bases and V by 6 bases; bases with no gene match: 5. The CDR3 is 14 residues long. Germline CDR1 reads SEHNR; CDR2 reads FQNEAQ (reference sequence). In DNA, the CDR3 is TGTGCCAGCAGGGCTAGCGGGAGCCCCAATGAGCAGTTCTTC. This sequence encodes CASRASGSPNEQFF.

The table lists this clonotype with many counts. The genes are TRBV20-1 and TRBJ2-7, with 9 bases lining up with TRBD2. After removal of 5 bases from V and 3 bases from J, the junction contained 2 bases not matched to a gene. This CDR3 is built from 12 residues. Germline CDR1 is DFQATT and CDR2 is SNEGSKA (reference sequence). The CDR3 loop reads CSAPSGNYEQYF. The CDR3 DNA is TGCAGTGCTCCTAGCGGGAACTACGAGCAGTACTTC.

This clonotype was detected only a few times. The chain uses TRBV5-1 and TRBJ2-6; D gene uncertain. Germline V gives CDR1 SGHRS, CDR2 YFSETQ. The CDR3 extends over 17 amino acids. Trimming removed 4 bases at V and 0 bases at J, with 14 bases between. CDR3 in amino acids: CASSLVSGSSGANVLTF. The CDR3 coding sequence is TGCGCCAGCAGCCTTGTGTCAGGTTCCTCTGGGGCCAACGTCCTGACTTTC.

V usage is TRBV6-1 and J usage is TRBJ2-1; 8 bases line up with TRBD1. Germline V CDR1 and CDR2: MNHNS, SASEGT. This CDR3 has 16 residues. V trimming: 5 bases; J trimming: 4 bases; junction bases outside the gene matches: 10. The CDR3 spells CASSRRTGPGYNEQFF. The CDR3 nucleotides read TGTGCCAGCAGTCGCCGGACAGGGCCGGGTTACAATGAGCAGTTCTTC.

The V call is TRBV20-1, the J call TRBJ1-1, with D possibly matching TRBD1 (6 bases). V lost 6 bases, J lost 1 base, and 9 bases lay in between. The CDR3 has 12 residues. Looked up from germline, CDR1 is DFQATT and CDR2 is SNEGSKA (reference sequence). CDR3 sequence reads: CSALGGNTEAFF. CDR3 sequence (DNA): TGCAGTGCCCTAGGGGGGAACACTGAAGCTTTCTTT.

This clonotype occurred many times. The gene calls are TRBV5-1 and TRBJ1-2; the D gene is possibly TRBD1 (5 bases). Trimming pared 2 bases from V and 8 bases from J, leaving 13 bases between. The CDR3 totals 13 residues. Germline assignment: CDR1 SGHRS and CDR2 YFSETQ. The CDR3 spells CASSFDSQVGYTF. The CDR3 DNA follows: TGCGCCAGCAGCTTTGACAGTCAAGTCGGCTACACCTTC.

This clonotype showed up many times. V and J are TRBV30 and TRBJ1-1; D is ambiguous. The length of the CDR3 is 14 residues. The ends were cut back, 5 bases at V and 5 bases at J, with 18 bases in the middle. Germline CDR1 reads GTSNPN; CDR2 reads SVGIG (reference sequence). CDR3 in amino acids: CAWGKDSVRTEAFF. The DNA for the CDR3 is TGTGCCTGGGGGAAGGACTCGGTACGGACTGAAGCTTTCTTT.

In its sample, this clonotype was seen a few times. The V gene is TRBV2, the J gene TRBJ2-2; D call uncertain. Germline CDR1 and CDR2: SNHLY and FYNNEI. CDR3 length equals 12 residues. V was shortened by 6 bases and J by 9 bases, with 11 bases between the two germline ends. The CDR3 nucleotides read TGTGCCAGCAGCCGCTTCCCGCGGGAGCTGTTTTTT. This translates into CASSRFPRELFF.

The V gene is TRBV28, the J gene TRBJ2-2; D is perhaps TRBD1 or TRBD2 (5 bases each). CDR1 is MDHEN and CDR2 is SYDVKM in the germline V gene. V dropped 6 bases and J dropped 9 bases, with 20 bases sitting between them. The CDR3 runs to 15 residues. CDR3 protein: CASSPPGTRRRELFF. CDR3 sequence (DNA): TGTGCCAGCAGCCCCCCCGGGACGCGTCGACGGGAGCTGTTTTTT.

This clonotype was recorded at least ten times. CDR3 protein: CASPPGTLGRTMNTEAFF. CDR3 nucleotide sequence: TGTGCCAGCCCACCCGGGACCCTTGGCCGCACCATGAACACTGAAGCTTTCTTT. This sequence joins TRBV11-2 and TRBJ1-1; tentatively, D is TRBD1 (5 bases). Germline values: CDR1 SGHAT, CDR2 FQNNGV. The CDR3 has 18 amino acids. Deletions cut 8 bases from V and 0 bases from J, with 25 bases between.

The rearrangement links TRBV10-2 to TRBJ1-1, with no clear D. Trimming removed 4 bases from V and 0 bases from J, with 9 bases in between. CDR3 length: 14 amino acids. Germline CDR1 and CDR2: WSHSY and SAAADI. The CDR3 is CASSVSQLNTEAFF. The CDR3 DNA follows: TGCGCCAGCAGTGTGTCTCAACTGAACACTGAAGCTTTCTTT.

The CDR3 nucleotides are TGCAGCGACGGACAGGCTATTAACACTGAAGCTTTCTTT. This gives the protein CSDGQAINTEAFF. The chain joins TRBV29-1 to TRBJ1-1; 7 bases align to TRBD1. Germline V gene lookup returns CDR1 SQVTM and CDR2 ANQGSEA. V dropped 7 bases and J dropped 2; count of bases not matched to a gene: 7. The CDR3 is 13 residues long.

A few counts support this clonotype. The V and J genes are TRBV2 and TRBJ2-1, with D possibly being TRBD2 (7 bases). The CDR3 has 12 amino acids. Germline loops: CDR1 SNHLY, CDR2 FYNNEI. V shed 8 bases and J shed 6 bases, with 11 bases lying between them. For the CDR3, the DNA is TGTGCCAGCGGGGGGGGGGCCAATGAGCAGTTCTTC. This translates into CASGGGANEQFF.